This TCR beta chain was captured in a study of CD8 T cells in Susac syndrome. Study-wide findings and caveats: The number of individuals included in the study's TCR sequencing and HLA analysis was acknowledged as relatively small.

The V and J ends lost 3 bases and 3 bases, in that order; junction bases with no gene match: 5. Germline CDR1 reads MGHRA; CDR2 reads YSYEKL. The length of the CDR3 is 16 residues. RNA totalling about 0.5 to 1 ug underwent reverse transcription with random hexamers. TCRdb re-called the immunoSEQ multiplex PCR reads through MiXCR, storing one row per CDR3 protein. The data show 85,000 to 95,000 distinct CDR3 sequences, just under 95% seen once. As to this clonotype: The target antigen is unknown.

The recently defined diagnostic criteria for definite or probable disease were met by the Susac syndrome patients. TEMRA cells were enriched by FACS, and CD4+ and CD8+ T cells were negatively isolated. Sequenced input: CD4+ T cells from PBMCs. The rearrangement uses TRBV4-1 and TRBJ2-1, with TRBD2 identical over 10 bases. This TCR came from a human donor with Susac syndrome. The CDR3 nucleotides read TGCGCCAGCAGCCATCTAGAGCGGGGGGGCTACAATGAGCAGTTCTTC. Its protein is CASSHLERGGYNEQFF.